This T cell receptor beta chain appears in the sequencing data of a study of T cell clonotyping in hematopoietic cell transplantation. For the study at large: Cytoreduction preceded collection of pretransplant recipient samples. The study's findings and limits: Recipient TCR diversity dropped after transplant; expanded clonotypes rose from day 30 to 180.

Specified time point: recipient sample about 28 days before transplant, after cytoreduction. Samples: about 28 days before transplant, then days 30, 100 and 180 after. This CDR3 spans 14 amino acids. Looked up from germline, CDR1 is SGHRS and CDR2 is YFSETQ. Trimming shortened V by 4 bases and J by 7 bases, and 17 bases separated the two germline ends. Some clones are missing from TCRdb's copy, which holds only in-frame ones; the method was immunoSEQ multiplex PCR. The table shows tens of thousands of clones, with about 92% occurring only once. Remarks on this clone: No antigen is known for it.

The origin of this receptor is a man between 50 and 59 years old with acute myeloid leukemia. Some clones in this sample may be carry-over from other donors' samples. This chain connects TRBV5-1 to TRBJ1-1; D uncertain. Here the sequenced sample was peripheral blood mononuclear cells, taken before stem cell transplant. The CDR3: CASSPWTIDGEAFF. In nucleotides, the CDR3 is TGCGCCAGCAGCCCCTGGACGATTGATGGTGAAGCTTTCTTT. Variable domain in full (rest from reference TRBV5-1 and TRBJ1-1): KAGVTQTPRYLIKTRGQQVTLSCSPISGHRSVSWYQQTPGQGLQFLFEYFSETQRNKGNFPGRFSGRQFSNSRSEMNVSTLELGDSALYLCASSPWTIDGEAFFGQGTRLTVV.